This T cell receptor beta chain was sequenced for a study of T-cell reconstitution after alpha-beta-depleted transplantation in children. Unique molecular identifiers were incorporated when the TCRbeta library was constructed. MiXCR, applied by TCRdb to the PCR reads, yields one record per CDR3 protein. Found here are 200,000 to 250,000 distinct CDR3 sequences, around 9.7% of them singletons; the top ten hold about 5.4%. Trimming removed 1 base from V and 3 bases from J, with 7 bases in between. The CDR3 loop spans 13 amino acids. This clonotype showed up many times. The TCR sequence derives from a human donor who donated a stem cell graft to a child with SCID. The sample here was PBMCs from the stem cell graft donor, taken from the stem cell graft. The genes are TRBV12-3 or TRBV12-4 and TRBJ2-7; D not certain. The CDR3 DNA reads TGTGCCAGCAGTTTAGGGGTGATCTACGAGCAGTACTTC. Translating it yields CASSLGVIYEQYF.